This passage covers 6 T cell receptor beta chains from one sample sequenced in a study of human T cells and chemical hapten exposure (dated by TCRdb to the early 2020s). The time point label corresponds to: patch test 2, 6 weeks after DPC sensitization. What this sample's treatment or condition label stands for: therapeutic diphenylcyclopropenone sensitization with weekly scalp DPC. The library relied on RACE. The instrument was a NextSeq 500. TCRdb reran the public reads through fastp at Q25 and MiXCR, keeping productive beta chains. Every distinct CDR3 protein forms one entry, paired with its most common genes and DNA. This sample comprises around 82,000 distinct CDR3 sequences, about 6.3% of them detected only once. The ten largest clones capture 1% to 1.5% of the sample. The source was whole blood, collected in connection with sensitization to the hapten diphenylcyclopropenone (DPC). The receptors here all came from a woman younger than 45 with alopecia areata. Some clones in this sample may be carry-over from other donors' samples.

This clonotype was counted a few times. This chain links TRBV12-3 or TRBV12-4 with TRBJ1-1; TRBD1 is a possible D gene (5 bases). The V gene lost 8 bases and the J gene lost 4 bases, with 20 bases spanning the gap. CDR3 length: 15 residues. The CDR3 protein is CASCRGREFGTEAFF. The CDR3 nucleotides are TGTGCCAGCTGTAGGGGCAGGGAGTTTGGCACTGAAGCTTTCTTT.

Remarks on this clonotype: This may come from a read error, since a much larger clone is one base off. Without the conserved terminal phenylalanine or tryptophan, this CDR3 likely stems from a read error. The chain has TRBV12-3 or TRBV12-4 and TRBJ2-2, with 7 nucleotides matching TRBD1. The CDR3 consists of 14 residues. The J segment lost 6 bases and the V segment lost 7 bases, leaving 8 bases of the junction unmatched. The CDR3: CASNRDRASGELFL. CDR3 bases: TGTGCCAGCAACCGCGACAGGGCGTCCGGGGAGCTGTTTCTT.

There are a few counts of this clonotype. This rearrangement joins TRBV28 to TRBJ1-5; D uncertain. V was clipped by 6 bases and J by 2 bases, with 14 bases between them. The germline gives CDR1 MDHEN, CDR2 SYDVKM. The CDR3 length is 15 residues. The CDR3 bases are TGTGCCAGCAGGGGTCAAGTGTTTGGCAATCAGCCCCAGCATTTT. Translating it yields CASRGQVFGNQPQHF.

V is TRBV2 and J is TRBJ2-7; 7 positions agree with TRBD1. The CDR3 spans 15 residues. Germline V lookup: CDR1 SNHLY, CDR2 FYNNEI. The ends lost 3 bases at V and 0 bases at J; junction bases unmatched: 5. The CDR3 region is CASSERDSSSYEQYF. The CDR3 nucleotides are TGTGCCAGCAGTGAGAGGGACAGTAGCTCCTACGAGCAGTACTTC.

Worth noting for this clonotype: Just one base apart from a much larger clone, this may be a read error. The CDR3 does not end in the conserved phenylalanine or tryptophan, so this is likely a read error. V is TRBV18 and J is TRBJ1-2, with D tentatively TRBD1 (5 bases). Germline-derived CDR1 and CDR2 are KGHSH and LQKENI. The V and J ends lost 6 bases and 8 bases respectively, with 19 bases between them. The CDR3 has 14 residues. The CDR3 DNA is TGTGCCAGCTCCCGGGACCCAGGCGACGGGGGCTACACCTCC. Translated, it gives CASSRDPGDGGYTS.

This clonotype was picked up a small number of times. This chain uses TRBV2 with TRBJ1-2, with 8 bases aligning to TRBD1. The length of the CDR3 is 13 residues. Germline CDR1 and CDR2: SNHLY and FYNNEI. V lost 4 bases and J lost 7; bases outside the gene matches: 5. This CDR3 reads CASSAGGAFGYTF. CDR3 in DNA: TGTGCCAGCAGTGCAGGGGGCGCGTTTGGCTACACCTTC. The full variable domain, its missing parts supplied by reference TRBV2 and TRBJ1-2, is EPEVTQTPSHQVTQMGQEVILRCVPISNHLYFYWYRQILGQKVEFLVSFYNNEISEKSEIFDDQFSVERPDGSNFTLKIRSTKLEDSAMYFCASSAGGAFGYTFGSGTRLTVV.